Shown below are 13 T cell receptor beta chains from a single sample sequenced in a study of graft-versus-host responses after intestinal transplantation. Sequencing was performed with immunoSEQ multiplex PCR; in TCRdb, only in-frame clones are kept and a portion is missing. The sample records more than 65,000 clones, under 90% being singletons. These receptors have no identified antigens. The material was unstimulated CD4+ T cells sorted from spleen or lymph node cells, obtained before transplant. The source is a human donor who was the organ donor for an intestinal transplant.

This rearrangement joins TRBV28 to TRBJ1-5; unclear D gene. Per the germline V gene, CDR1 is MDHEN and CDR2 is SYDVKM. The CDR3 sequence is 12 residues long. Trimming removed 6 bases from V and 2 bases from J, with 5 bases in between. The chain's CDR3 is CASRAGNQPQHF. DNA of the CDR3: TGTGCCAGCAGGGCGGGCAATCAGCCCCAGCATTTT.

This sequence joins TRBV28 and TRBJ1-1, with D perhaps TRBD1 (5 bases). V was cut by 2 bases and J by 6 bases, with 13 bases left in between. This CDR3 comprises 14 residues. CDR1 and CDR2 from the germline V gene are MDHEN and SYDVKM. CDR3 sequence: CASSLKQGFSEAFF. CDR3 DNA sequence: TGTGCCAGCAGTTTAAAGCAGGGATTTTCTGAAGCTTTCTTT. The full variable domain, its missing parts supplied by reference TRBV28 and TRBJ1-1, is DVKVTQSSRYLVKRTGEKVFLECVQDMDHENMFWYRQDPGLGLRLIYFSYDVKMKEKGDIPEGYSVSREKKERFSLILESASTNQTSMYLCASSLKQGFSEAFFGQGTRLTVV.

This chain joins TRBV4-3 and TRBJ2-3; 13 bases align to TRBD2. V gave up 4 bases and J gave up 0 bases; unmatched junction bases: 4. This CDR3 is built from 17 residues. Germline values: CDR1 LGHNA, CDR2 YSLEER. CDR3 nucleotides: TGCGCCAGCAGCCGAGAGGGACTAGCGGGGAGCACAGATACGCAGTATTTT. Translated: CASSREGLAGSTDTQYF.

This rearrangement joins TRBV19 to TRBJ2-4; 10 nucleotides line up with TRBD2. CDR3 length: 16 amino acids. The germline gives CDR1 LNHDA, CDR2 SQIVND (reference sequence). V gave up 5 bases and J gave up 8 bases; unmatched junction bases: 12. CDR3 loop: CASSLRTSGFIDIQYF. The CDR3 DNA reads TGTGCCAGTAGTCTTCGGACTAGCGGTTTTATTGACATTCAGTACTTC.

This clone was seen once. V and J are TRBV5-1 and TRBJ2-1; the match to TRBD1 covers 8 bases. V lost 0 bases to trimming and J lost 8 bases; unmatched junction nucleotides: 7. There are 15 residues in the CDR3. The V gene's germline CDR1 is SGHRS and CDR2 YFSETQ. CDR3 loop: CASSLGQGRIDEQFF. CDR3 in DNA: TGCGCCAGCAGCTTGGGACAGGGGCGAATTGATGAGCAGTTCTTC. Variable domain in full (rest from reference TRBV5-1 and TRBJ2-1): KAGVTQTPRYLIKTRGQQVTLSCSPISGHRSVSWYQQTPGQGLQFLFEYFSETQRNKGNFPGRFSGRQFSNSRSEMNVSTLELGDSALYLCASSLGQGRIDEQFFGPGTRLTVL.

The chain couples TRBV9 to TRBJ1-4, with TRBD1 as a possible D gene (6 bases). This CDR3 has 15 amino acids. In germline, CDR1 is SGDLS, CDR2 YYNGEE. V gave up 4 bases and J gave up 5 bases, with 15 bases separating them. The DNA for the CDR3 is TGTGCCAGCAGCCCTCGGACAGACTGGAATGAAAAACTGTTTTTT. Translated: CASSPRTDWNEKLFF.

CDR3: CASSSPGQGMRYGYTF. The CDR3 bases are TGTGCCAGCAGTTCTCCTGGACAGGGGATGAGGTATGGCTACACCTTC. The J gene is TRBJ1-2, the V gene TRBV28; 9 nucleotides line up with TRBD1. Germline loops: CDR1 MDHEN, CDR2 SYDVKM. CDR3 length: 16 residues. Trimming took 4 bases from V and 5 from J; bases not matched to a gene: 11.

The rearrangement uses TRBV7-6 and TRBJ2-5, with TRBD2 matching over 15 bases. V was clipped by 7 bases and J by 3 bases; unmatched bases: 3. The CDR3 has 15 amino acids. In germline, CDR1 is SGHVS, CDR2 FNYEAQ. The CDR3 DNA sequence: TGTGCCAGCACGAGGACTAGCGGGGGGGAAGAGACCCAGTACTTC. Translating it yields CASTRTSGGEETQYF.

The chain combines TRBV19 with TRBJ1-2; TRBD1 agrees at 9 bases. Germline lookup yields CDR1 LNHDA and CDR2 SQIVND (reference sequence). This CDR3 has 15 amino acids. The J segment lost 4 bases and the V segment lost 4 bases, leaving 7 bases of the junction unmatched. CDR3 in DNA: TGTGCCAGTAGTACGGGACAGGGAGCGCCCTATGGCTACACCTTC. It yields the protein CASSTGQGAPYGYTF.

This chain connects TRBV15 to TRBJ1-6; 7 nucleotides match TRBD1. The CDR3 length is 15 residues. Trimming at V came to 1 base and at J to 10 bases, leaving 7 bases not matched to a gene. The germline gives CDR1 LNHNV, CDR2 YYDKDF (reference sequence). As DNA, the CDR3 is TGTGCCACCAGCAGAGGGACAGGAGGGGGATCACCCCTCCACTTT. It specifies CATSRGTGGGSPLHF.

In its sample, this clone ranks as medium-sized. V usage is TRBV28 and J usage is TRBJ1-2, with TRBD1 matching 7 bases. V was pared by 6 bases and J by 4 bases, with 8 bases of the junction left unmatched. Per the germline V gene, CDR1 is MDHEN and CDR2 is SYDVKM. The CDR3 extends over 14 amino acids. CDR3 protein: CASSPLQGVYGYTF. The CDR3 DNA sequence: TGTGCCAGCAGCCCCTTGCAGGGGGTCTATGGCTACACCTTC.

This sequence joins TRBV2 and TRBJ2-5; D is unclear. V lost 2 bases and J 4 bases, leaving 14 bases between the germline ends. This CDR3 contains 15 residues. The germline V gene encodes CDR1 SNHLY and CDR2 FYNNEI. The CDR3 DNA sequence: TGTGCCAGCAGTGAAAACGCCGGGTTCGCAGAGACCCAGTACTTC. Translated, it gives CASSENAGFAETQYF.

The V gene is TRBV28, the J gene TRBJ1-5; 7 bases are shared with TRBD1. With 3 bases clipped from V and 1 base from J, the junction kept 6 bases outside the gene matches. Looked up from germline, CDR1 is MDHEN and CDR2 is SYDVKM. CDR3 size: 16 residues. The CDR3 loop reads CASSFMRGLSNQPQHF. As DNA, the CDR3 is TGTGCCAGCAGTTTTATGAGGGGGCTGAGCAATCAGCCCCAGCATTTT.